Below, one TCR beta chain is given with its context. CDR3 length equals 15 residues. The germline V gene encodes CDR1 SGDLS and CDR2 YYNGEE. V shed 0 bases, J shed 2 bases, and the junction held 3 bases outside the gene matches. Produced via immunoSEQ multiplex PCR; TCRdb's table is partial and in-frame only. The sample has 75,000 to 90,000 clones; around nine tenths are singletons. This record comes from a study of technical replicates of blood from a handful of donors. Sequenced input: T cells isolated from PBMCs. The receptor was isolated from a human donor in good health. J is TRBJ2-7 and V is TRBV9; 9 nucleotides line up with TRBD1. The CDR3 reads CASSVGGTGTYEQYF. The CDR3 DNA is TGTGCCAGCAGCGTAGGCGGGACAGGGACCTACGAGCAGTACTTC.